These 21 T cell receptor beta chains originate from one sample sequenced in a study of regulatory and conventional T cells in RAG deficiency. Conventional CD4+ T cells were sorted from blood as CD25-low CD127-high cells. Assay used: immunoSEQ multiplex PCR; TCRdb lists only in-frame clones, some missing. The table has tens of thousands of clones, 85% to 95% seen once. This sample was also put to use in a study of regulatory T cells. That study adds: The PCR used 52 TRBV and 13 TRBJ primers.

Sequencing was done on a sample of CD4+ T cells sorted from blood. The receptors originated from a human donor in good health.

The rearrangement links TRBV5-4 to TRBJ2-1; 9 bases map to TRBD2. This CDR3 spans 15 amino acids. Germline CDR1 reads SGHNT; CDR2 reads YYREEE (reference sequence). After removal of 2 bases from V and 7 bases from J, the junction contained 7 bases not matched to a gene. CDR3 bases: TGTGCCAGCAGCTTCGTGCGGGGGGGCGGGAATGAGCAGTTCTTC. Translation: CASSFVRGGGNEQFF.

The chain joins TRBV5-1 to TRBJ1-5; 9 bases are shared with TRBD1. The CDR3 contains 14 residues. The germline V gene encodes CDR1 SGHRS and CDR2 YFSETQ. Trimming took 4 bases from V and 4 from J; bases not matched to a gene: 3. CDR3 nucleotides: TGCGCCAGCAGCCAAGGACAGGGGAATCAGCCCCAGCATTTT. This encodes CASSQGQGNQPQHF.

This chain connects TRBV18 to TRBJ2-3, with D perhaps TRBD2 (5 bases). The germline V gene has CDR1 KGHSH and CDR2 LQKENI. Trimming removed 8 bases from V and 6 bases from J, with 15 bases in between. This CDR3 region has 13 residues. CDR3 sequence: CASLEGSKDTQYF. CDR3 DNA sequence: TGTGCCAGCCTCGAGGGTAGCAAGGATACGCAGTATTTT.

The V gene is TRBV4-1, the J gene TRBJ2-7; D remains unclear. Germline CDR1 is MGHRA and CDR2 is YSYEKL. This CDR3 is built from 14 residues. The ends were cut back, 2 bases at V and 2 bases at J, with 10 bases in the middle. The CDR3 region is CASSQNQGPYEQYF. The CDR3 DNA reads TGCGCCAGCAGCCAAAACCAAGGCCCCTACGAGCAGTACTTC.

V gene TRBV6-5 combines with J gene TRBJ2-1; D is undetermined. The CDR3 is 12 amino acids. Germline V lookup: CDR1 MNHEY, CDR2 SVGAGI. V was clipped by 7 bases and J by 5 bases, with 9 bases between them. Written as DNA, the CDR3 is TGTGCCAGCAATATGGCAGACAATGAGCAGTTCTTC. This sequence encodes CASNMADNEQFF.

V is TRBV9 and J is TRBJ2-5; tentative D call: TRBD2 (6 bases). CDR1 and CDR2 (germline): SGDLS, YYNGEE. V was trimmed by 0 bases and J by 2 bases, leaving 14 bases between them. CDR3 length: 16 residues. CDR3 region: CASSVAGFGGQETQYF. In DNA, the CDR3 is TGTGCCAGCAGCGTAGCCGGCTTCGGGGGACAAGAGACCCAGTACTTC.

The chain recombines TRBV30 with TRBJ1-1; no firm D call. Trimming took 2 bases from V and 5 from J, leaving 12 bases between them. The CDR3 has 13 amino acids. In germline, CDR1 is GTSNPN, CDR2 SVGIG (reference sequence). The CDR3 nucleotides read TGTGCCTGGAGTATGGCGGCGAGGACTGAAGCTTTCTTT. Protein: CAWSMAARTEAFF.

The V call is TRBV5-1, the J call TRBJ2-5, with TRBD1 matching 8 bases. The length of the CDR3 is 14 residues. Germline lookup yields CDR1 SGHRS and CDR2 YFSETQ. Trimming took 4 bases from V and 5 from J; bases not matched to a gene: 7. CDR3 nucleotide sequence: TGCGCCAGCAGCCGAGGACAGGGCGGGGAGACCCAGTACTTC. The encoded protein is CASSRGQGGETQYF.

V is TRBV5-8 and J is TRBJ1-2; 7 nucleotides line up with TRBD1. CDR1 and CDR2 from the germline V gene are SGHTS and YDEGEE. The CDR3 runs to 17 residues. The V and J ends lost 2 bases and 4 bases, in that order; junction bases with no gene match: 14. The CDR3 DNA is TGTGCCAGCAGCTTTCAAATGGCAGGGGGAGCAATCTATGGCTACACCTTC. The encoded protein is CASSFQMAGGAIYGYTF.

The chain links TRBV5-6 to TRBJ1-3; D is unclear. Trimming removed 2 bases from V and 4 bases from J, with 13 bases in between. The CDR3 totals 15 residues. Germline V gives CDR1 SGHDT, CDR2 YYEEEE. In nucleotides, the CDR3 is TGTGCCAGCAGCTTCGGGCGGGGTTCAGGAAACACCATATATTTT. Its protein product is CASSFGRGSGNTIYF.

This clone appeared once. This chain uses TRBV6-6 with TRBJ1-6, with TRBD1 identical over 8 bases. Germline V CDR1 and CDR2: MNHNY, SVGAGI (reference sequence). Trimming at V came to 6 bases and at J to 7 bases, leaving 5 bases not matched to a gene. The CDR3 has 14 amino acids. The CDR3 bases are TGTGCCAGCAGAACGACAGGGGACAATTCACCCCTCCACTTT. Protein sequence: CASRTTGDNSPLHF.

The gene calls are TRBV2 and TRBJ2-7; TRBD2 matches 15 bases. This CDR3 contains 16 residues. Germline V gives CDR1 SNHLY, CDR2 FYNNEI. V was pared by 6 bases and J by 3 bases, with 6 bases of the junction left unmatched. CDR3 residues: CASSPGLAGGNYEQYF. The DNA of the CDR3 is TGTGCCAGCAGCCCGGGACTAGCGGGAGGTAACTACGAGCAGTACTTC.

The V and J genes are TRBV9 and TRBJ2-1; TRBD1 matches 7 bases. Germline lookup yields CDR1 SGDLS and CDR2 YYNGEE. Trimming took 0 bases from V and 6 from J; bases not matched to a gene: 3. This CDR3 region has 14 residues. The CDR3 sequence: CASSVEGQSNEQFF. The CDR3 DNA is TGTGCCAGCAGCGTAGAGGGACAGTCCAATGAGCAGTTCTTC.

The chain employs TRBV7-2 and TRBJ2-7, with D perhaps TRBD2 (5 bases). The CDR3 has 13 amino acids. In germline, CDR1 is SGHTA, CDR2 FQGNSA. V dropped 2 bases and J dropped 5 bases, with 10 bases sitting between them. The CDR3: CASSLSLAHEQYF. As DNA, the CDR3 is TGTGCCAGCAGCTTATCTCTAGCCCACGAGCAGTACTTC. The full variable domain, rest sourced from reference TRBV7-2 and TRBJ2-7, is GAGVSQSPSNKVTEKGKDVELRCDPISGHTALYWYRQSLGQGLEFLIYFQGNSAPDKSGLPSDRFSAERTGGSVSTLTIQRTQQEDSAVYLCASSLSLAHEQYFGPGTRLTVT.

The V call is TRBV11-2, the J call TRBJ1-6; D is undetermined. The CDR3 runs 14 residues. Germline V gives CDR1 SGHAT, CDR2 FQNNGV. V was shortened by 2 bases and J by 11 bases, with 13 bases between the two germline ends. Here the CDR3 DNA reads TGTGCCAGCAGCTTAACCGGGGATCCCCCACCCCTCCACTTT. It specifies CASSLTGDPPPLHF.

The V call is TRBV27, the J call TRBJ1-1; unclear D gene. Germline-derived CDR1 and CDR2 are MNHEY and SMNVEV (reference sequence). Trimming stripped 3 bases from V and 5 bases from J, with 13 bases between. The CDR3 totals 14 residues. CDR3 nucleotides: TGTGCCAGCAGTTTTCGGCATCAAGGTACTGAAGCTTTCTTT. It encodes CASSFRHQGTEAFF.

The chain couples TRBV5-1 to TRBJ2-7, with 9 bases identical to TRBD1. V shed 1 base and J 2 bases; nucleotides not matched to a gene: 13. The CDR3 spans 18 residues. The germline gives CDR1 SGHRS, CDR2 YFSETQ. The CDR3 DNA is TGCGCCAGCAGCTTGTCGGTCGGGGGACAGGGAACCACCTACGAGCAGTACTTC. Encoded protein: CASSLSVGGQGTTYEQYF.

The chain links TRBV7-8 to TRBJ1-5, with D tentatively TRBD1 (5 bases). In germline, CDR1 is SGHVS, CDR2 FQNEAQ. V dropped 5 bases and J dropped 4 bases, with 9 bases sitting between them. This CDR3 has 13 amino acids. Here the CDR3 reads CASSRGPNQPQHF. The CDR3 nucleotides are TGTGCCAGCAGCCGGGGACCTAATCAGCCCCAGCATTTT.

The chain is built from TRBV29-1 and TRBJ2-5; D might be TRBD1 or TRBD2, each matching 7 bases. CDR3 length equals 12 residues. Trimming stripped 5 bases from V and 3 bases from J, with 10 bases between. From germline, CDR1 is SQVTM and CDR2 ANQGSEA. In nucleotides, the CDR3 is TGCAGCGTTCAGGGGGGGGAAGAGACCCAGTACTTC. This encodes CSVQGGEETQYF.

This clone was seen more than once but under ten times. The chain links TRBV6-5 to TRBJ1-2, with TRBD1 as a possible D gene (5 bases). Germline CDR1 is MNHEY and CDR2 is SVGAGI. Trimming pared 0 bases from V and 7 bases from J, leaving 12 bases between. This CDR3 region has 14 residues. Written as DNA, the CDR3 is TGTGCCAGCAGTTACTCCGGTCAGGGCGGTGGCTACACCTTC. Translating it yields CASSYSGQGGGYTF.

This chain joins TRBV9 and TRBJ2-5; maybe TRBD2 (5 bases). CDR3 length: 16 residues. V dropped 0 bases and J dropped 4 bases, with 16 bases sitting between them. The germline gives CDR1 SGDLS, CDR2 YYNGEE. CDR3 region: CASSVGGGGVGETQYF. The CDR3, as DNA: TGTGCCAGCAGCGTAGGAGGCGGAGGAGTGGGAGAGACCCAGTACTTC.